This T cell receptor beta chain was captured in a study of blood T cell repertoires in COVID-19. Background on the study: The study drew acute and convalescent COVID-19 samples from the United States, Italy and Spain. T cells, B-cell-depleted T cells, or PBMCs provided the cDNA or gDNA that served as material.

Per the study methods: The authors estimated nucleated cell counts from reference gene primer amplification. Profiled with immunoSEQ multiplex PCR; TCRdb holds only in-frame clones, not every one. Clonal size and the V and J genes are those of that table, whereas D and trimming came from the DNA. The data contain 150,000 to 200,000 clones, around 90% of them singletons. This TCR came from a man in his 60s with active or convalescent COVID-19. Sequenced material: peripheral blood.

The CDR3 protein is CASSSRTGQPEAFF. The DNA of the CDR3 is TGTGCCAGCAGTTCGCGGACAGGGCAACCTGAAGCTTTCTTT. The chain joins TRBV6-5 to TRBJ1-1, with TRBD1 matching 8 bases. Trimming cost V 4 bases and J 6 bases; bases outside gene matches: 7. This CDR3 comprises 14 residues. CDR1 and CDR2 from the germline V gene are MNHEY and SVGAGI.